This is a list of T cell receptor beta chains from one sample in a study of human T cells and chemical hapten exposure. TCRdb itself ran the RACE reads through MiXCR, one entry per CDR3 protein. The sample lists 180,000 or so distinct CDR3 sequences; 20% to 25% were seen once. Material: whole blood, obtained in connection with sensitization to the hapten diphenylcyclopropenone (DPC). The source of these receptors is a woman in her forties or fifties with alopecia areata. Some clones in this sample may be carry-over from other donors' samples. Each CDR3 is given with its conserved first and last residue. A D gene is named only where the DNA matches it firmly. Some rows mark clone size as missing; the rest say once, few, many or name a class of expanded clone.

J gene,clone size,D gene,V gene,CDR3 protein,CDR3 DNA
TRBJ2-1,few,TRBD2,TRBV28,CASSTPLQLAGNYNEQFF,TGTGCCAGCAGTACCCCCCTCCAACTAGCGGGGAACTACAATGAGCAGTTCTTC
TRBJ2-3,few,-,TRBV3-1,CASSQVRAASGNTQYF,TGTGCCAGCAGCCAAGTGCGGGCGGCCTCCGGCAACACGCAGTATTTT
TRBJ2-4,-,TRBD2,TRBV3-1,CASSQVAGLDIQYF,TGTGCCAGCAGCCAAGTAGCGGGATTGGACATTCAGTACTTC
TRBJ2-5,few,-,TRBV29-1,CSVDGSRQETQYF,TGCAGCGTAGACGGGAGCAGACAAGAGACCCAGTACTTC
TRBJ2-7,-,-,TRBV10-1,CASQGPHSYEQYF,TGCGCCAGCCAGGGGCCGCATTCCTACGAGCAGTACTTC
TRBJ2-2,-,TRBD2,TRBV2,CASSGSPSGRDGGELFF,TGTGCCAGCAGTGGCTCCCCCAGCGGGAGGGACGGCGGGGAGCTGTTTTTT
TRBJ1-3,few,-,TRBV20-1,CSATGAGNTIYF,TGCAGTGCTACAGGGGCTGGAAACACCATATATTTT
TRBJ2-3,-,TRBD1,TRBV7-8,CASSLGAGGGGTQYF,TGTGCCAGCAGCTTAGGGGCAGGGGGCGGCGGTACGCAGTATTTT
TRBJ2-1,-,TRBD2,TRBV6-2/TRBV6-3,CASNSGRRTNEQFF,TGTGCCAGCAATAGCGGGAGGCGGACGAATGAGCAGTTCTTC
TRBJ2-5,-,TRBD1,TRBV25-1,CASSTGGPGETQYF,TGTGCCAGCAGTACAGGGGGTCCAGGAGAGACCCAGTACTTC
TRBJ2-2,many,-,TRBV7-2,CASSLGFVMNTGELFF,TGTGCCAGCAGCTTAGGATTCGTGATGAACACCGGGGAGCTGTTTTTT
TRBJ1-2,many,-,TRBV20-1,CSARDLAVFTYGYTF,TGCAGTGCTAGAGATTTAGCCGTCTTCACCTATGGCTACACCTTC
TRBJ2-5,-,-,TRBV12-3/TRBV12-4,CASSPSERTQYF,TGTGCCAGCAGTCCCAGCGAACGCACCCAGTACTTC
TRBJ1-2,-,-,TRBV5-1,CASSSGRTSNYGYTF,TGCGCCAGCAGCAGCGGCAGGACGTCTAACTATGGCTACACCTTC
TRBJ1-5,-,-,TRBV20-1,CSARDLKGGVRWPQHF,TGCAGTGCTAGAGATCTTAAGGGTGGAGTTAGATGGCCCCAGCATTTT
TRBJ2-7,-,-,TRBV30,CAWSEQGYEQYF,TGTGCCTGGAGTGAACAGGGATACGAGCAGTACTTC
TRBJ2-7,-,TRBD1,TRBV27,CASSLRGQGGEQYF,TGTGCCAGCAGTTTAAGGGGACAGGGAGGCGAGCAGTACTTC
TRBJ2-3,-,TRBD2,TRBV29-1,CSVDVGTSGGRDTDTQYF,TGCAGCGTTGACGTCGGGACTAGCGGGGGGAGGGACACAGATACGCAGTATTTT
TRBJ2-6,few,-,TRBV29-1,CSVETQGSGANVLTF,TGCAGCGTTGAAACCCAGGGTTCAGGGGCCAACGTCCTGACTTTC
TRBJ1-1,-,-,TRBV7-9,CASSRNNGDTEAFF,TGTGCCAGCAGTCGTAATAATGGGGACACTGAAGCTTTCTTT
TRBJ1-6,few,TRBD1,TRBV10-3,CAIRDSVNSPLHF,TGTGCCATCCGGGACAGCGTGAATTCACCCCTCCACTTT
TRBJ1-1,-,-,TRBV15,CATSREQVPEAFF,TGTGCCACCAGCAGAGAACAGGTTCCAGAAGCTTTCTTT
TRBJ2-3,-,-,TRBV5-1,CASSLQGSADTQYF,TGCGCCAGCAGCTTACAGGGCTCGGCAGATACGCAGTATTTT
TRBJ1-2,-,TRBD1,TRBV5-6,CASSLPGQAYGYTF,TGTGCCAGCAGTTTACCGGGACAGGCCTATGGCTACACCTTC
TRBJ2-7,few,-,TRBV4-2,CASSQELEQYF,TGTGCCAGCAGCCAAGAACTCGAGCAGTACTTC
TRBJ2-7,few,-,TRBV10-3,CAITPTQGGREQYF,TGTGCCATCACCCCGACGCAGGGAGGTCGCGAGCAGTACTTC
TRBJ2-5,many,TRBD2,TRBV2,CASSGLAGGTQYF,TGTGCCAGCAGTGGGCTAGCGGGCGGGACCCAGTACTTC
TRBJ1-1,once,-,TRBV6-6,CASNKDLTTEAFF,TGTGCCAGCAATAAGGATTTGACCACTGAAGCTTTCTTT
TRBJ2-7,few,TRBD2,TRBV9,CASSGVAGGGEQYF,TGTGCCAGCAGCGGGGTAGCGGGAGGAGGAGAGCAGTACTTC
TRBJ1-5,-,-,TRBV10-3,CAISESGGEQPQHF,TGTGCCATCAGTGAGTCGGGTGGGGAGCAGCCCCAGCATTTT
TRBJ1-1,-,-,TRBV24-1,CATSGLQGFF,TGTGCCACCAGTGGACTTCAGGGTTTCTTT
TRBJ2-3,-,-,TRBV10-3,CAISVAGTDTQYF,TGTGCCATCAGTGTAGCGGGCACAGATACGCAGTATTTT
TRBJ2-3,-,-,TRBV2,CARQGWGTDTQYF,TGTGCCAGACAGGGTTGGGGCACAGATACGCAGTATTTT
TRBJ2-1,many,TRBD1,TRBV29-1,CSVARTGGSYNEQFF,TGCAGCGTCGCTAGGACAGGGGGCTCCTACAATGAGCAGTTCTTC
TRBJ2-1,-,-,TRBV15,CATSRDPGTYNEQFF,TGTGCCACCAGCAGAGATCCAGGCACGTACAATGAGCAGTTCTTC
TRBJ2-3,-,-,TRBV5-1,CASSLNVLADTQYF,TGCGCCAGCAGCTTGAACGTTTTAGCAGATACGCAGTATTTT
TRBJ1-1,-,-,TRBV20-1,CSASWGSNTEAFF,TGCAGTGCTAGTTGGGGGTCGAACACTGAAGCTTTCTTT
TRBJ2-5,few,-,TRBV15,CATSRDQLETQYF,TGTGCCACCAGCAGAGATCAGCTAGAGACCCAGTACTTC
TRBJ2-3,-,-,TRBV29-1,CSVEVSWIADTQYF,TGCAGCGTTGAGGTTTCATGGATCGCAGATACGCAGTATTTT
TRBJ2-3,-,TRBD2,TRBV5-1,CASREGLAGRDTQYF,TGCGCCAGCAGGGAGGGACTAGCGGGACGCGATACGCAGTATTTT
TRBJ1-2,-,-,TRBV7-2,CASSFGVQGDYGYTF,TGTGCCAGCAGCTTCGGTGTACAGGGCGACTATGGCTACACCTTC
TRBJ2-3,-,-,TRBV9,CASSVGVEPDTQYF,TGTGCCAGCAGCGTAGGAGTCGAGCCTGATACGCAGTATTTT
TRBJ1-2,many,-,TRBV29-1,CSAQGNAYGYTF,TGCAGCGCTCAGGGGAATGCCTATGGCTACACCTTC
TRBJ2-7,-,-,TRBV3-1,CASSQGGRNEQYF,TGTGCCAGCAGCCAAGGGGGACGGAACGAGCAGTACTTC
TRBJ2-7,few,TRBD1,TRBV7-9,CASSSGTGVYEQYF,TGTGCCAGCAGCTCCGGGACAGGGGTATACGAGCAGTACTTC
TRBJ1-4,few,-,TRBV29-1,CSVQTGPQLFF,TGCAGCGTGCAAACAGGGCCACAACTGTTTTTT
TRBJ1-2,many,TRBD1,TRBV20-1,CSATDRPGGYTF,TGCAGTGCAACGGACAGGCCTGGGGGCTACACCTTC
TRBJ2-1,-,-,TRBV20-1,CSASDPASRNEQFF,TGCAGTGCTTCAGACCCCGCCTCACGCAATGAGCAGTTCTTC